The clone carrying this T cell receptor (beta chain) has a count of ten or more. Its antigen is still unknown. TCRdb itself ran the multiplex PCR reads through MiXCR, one entry per CDR3 protein. The data show some 97,000 distinct CDR3 sequences, roughly 20% seen once. This specimen comes from a study of breast tumors, draining lymph nodes, adjacent tissues. General study results and limits: Most tumor T cells seemingly derive from lymph node, then expand in tumor. Compared with basal-like, luminal-like tumors shared significantly more repertoire with nontumor tissue. Tumor TCR diversity was below lymph nodes but above nontumor tissue.

Samples came from axillary lymph nodes draining the breast cancer. V was pared by 6 bases and J by 6 bases, with 15 bases between. The germline V gene encodes CDR1 DFQATT and CDR2 SNEGSKA (reference sequence). This CDR3 is 13 amino acids long. The chain has TRBV20-1 and TRBJ1-5; possibly TRBD1 for D (5 bases). The sequenced sample consisted of axillary lymph node tissue. The TCR originated in a female donor with breast cancer. Some clones in this sample may be carry-over from other donors' samples. CDR3 in amino acids: CSAVAGFAQPQHF. The CDR3 DNA is TGCAGTGCCGTGGCAGGGTTTGCTCAGCCCCAGCATTTT.